The 21 T cell receptor beta chains given below trace back to one sample, sequenced in a study of regulatory T cells in long-lasting Graves disease. Specified time point: newly diagnosed GD, antithyroid drugs for less than 3 months. The authors made the TCR library using RNA they extracted from PBMCs. Building of the TCR beta libraries involved iRepertoire HTBI primers and Arm-PCR of CDR3 regions. One entry per CDR3 protein, called by TCRdb with MiXCR from the multiplex PCR reads. The top ten hold more than 15% of the sample, which has about 460,000 distinct CDR3 sequences, about 14% seen once. These data were likewise used in another study, on T cells in Graves' hyperthyroidism and ophthalmopathy.

Sequences were derived from peripheral blood mononuclear cells (PBMCs), sampled at new diagnosis, from a patient treated with antithyroid drugs. These receptors were collected from a woman aged 50 to 60 with Graves disease.

At least ten counts were recorded for this clonotype. The rearrangement links TRBV3-1 to TRBJ1-5; no definite D call. CDR1 and CDR2 (germline): LGHDT, YNNKEL (reference sequence). The CDR3 is 13 residues long. V was shortened by 1 base and J by 4 bases, with 5 bases between the two germline ends. CDR3 residues: CASSQVNNQPQHF. In nucleotides, the CDR3 is TGTGCCAGCAGCCAAGTCAATAATCAGCCCCAGCATTTT.

This clonotype was counted ten times or more. This chain links TRBV6-1 with TRBJ1-2; 9 bases agree with TRBD1. The germline CDR1 and CDR2 sequences are MNHNS and SASEGT. The CDR3 has 14 amino acids. J was trimmed by 8 bases and V by 6 bases; bases with no gene match: 10. The CDR3, as DNA: TGTGCCAGCAGCATAACAGGGGGCGAGGCCGGCTACACCTTC. Translated: CASSITGGEAGYTF.

Many counts were recorded for this clonotype. The chain couples TRBV6-1 to TRBJ2-2; D is unclear. V lost 5 bases and J lost 2, with 9 bases in between. The CDR3 covers 14 residues. Germline values: CDR1 MNHNS, CDR2 SASEGT. This chain's CDR3 is CASSRDGNTGELFF. CDR3 coding DNA: TGTGCCAGCAGTAGAGACGGAAACACCGGGGAGCTGTTTTTT.

Notes on this clonotype: A single base is all that separates this from a far larger clone, so a read error is likely. This sequence joins TRBV6-5 and TRBJ2-1; 11 nucleotides line up with TRBD2. This CDR3 has 15 residues. The V and J ends lost 5 bases and 5 bases, in that order; junction bases with no gene match: 5. The germline V gene has CDR1 MNHEY and CDR2 SVGAGI. The DNA for the CDR3 is TGTGCCAGCAGTCCGGGACTAGCGGTCCACAATGAGCAGTTCTTC. This encodes CASSPGLAVHNEQFF.

The table lists this clonotype with many counts. V gene TRBV20-1 combines with J gene TRBJ1-1; TRBD1 aligns across 7 bases. With V trimmed by 3 bases and J by 5 bases, 9 bases remained unmatched. CDR3 length equals 14 residues. Germline V lookup: CDR1 DFQATT, CDR2 SNEGSKA (reference sequence). CDR3 sequence reads: CSARKGARKTEAFF. The CDR3 DNA is TGCAGTGCTAGGAAGGGGGCGCGAAAAACTGAAGCTTTCTTT.

This clonotype was seen repeatedly, ten times or more. The chain combines TRBV11-2 with TRBJ2-5; D might be TRBD1 or TRBD2, each matching 6 bases. Germline-derived CDR1 and CDR2 are SGHAT and FQNNGV. V shed 3 bases and J shed 1 base, with 12 bases lying between them. The CDR3 totals 15 residues. CDR3: CASSFGGGAQETQYF. For the CDR3, the DNA is TGTGCCAGCAGCTTCGGGGGCGGAGCCCAAGAGACCCAGTACTTC. Using reference TRBV11-2 and TRBJ2-5 for the parts outside the CDR3, the full variable domain is EAGVAQSPRYKIIEKRQSVAFWCNPISGHATLYWYQQILGQGPKLLIQFQNNGVVDDSQLPKDRFSAERLKGVDSTLKIQPAKLEDSAVYLCASSFGGGAQETQYFGPGTRLLVL.

This clonotype was recorded many times. The rearrangement links TRBV5-1 to TRBJ2-1; TRBD2 matches at 7 bases. The V segment lost 1 base and the J segment 5 bases; nucleotides outside the gene matches: 9. The CDR3 has 16 residues. From germline, CDR1 is SGHRS and CDR2 YFSETQ. CDR3 amino acids: CASSLWGGAKDNEQFF. The CDR3 bases are TGCGCCAGCAGCTTGTGGGGGGGAGCCAAAGACAATGAGCAGTTCTTC.

This clonotype has ten or more counts. V gene TRBV7-9 combines with J gene TRBJ2-7; perhaps TRBD1 as D (5 bases). V gave up 3 bases and J gave up 3 bases, with 9 bases separating them. The germline CDR1 and CDR2 sequences are SEHNR and FQNEAQ (reference sequence). The CDR3 has 13 amino acids. CDR3 sequence: CASSLDTRYEQYF. CDR3 DNA: TGTGCCAGCAGCTTGGACACCCGCTACGAGCAGTACTTC. Filled out from reference TRBV7-9 and TRBJ2-7, the complete variable domain reads DTGVSQNPRHKITKRGQNVTFRCDPISEHNRLYWYRQTLGQGPEFLTYFQNEAQLEKSRLLSDRFSAERPKGSFSTLEIQRTEQGDSAMYLCASSLDTRYEQYFGPGTRLTVT.

V gene TRBV20-1 combines with J gene TRBJ2-1; TRBD2 aligns across 7 bases. V dropped 3 bases and J dropped 0; count of bases not matched to a gene: 2. Germline lookup yields CDR1 DFQATT and CDR2 SNEGSKA (reference sequence). This CDR3 is built from 14 residues. CDR3 loop: CSASSSGSYNEQFF. The DNA for the CDR3 is TGCAGTGCTAGTTCTAGCGGCTCCTACAATGAGCAGTTCTTC.

This clonotype was observed at least ten times. The genes are TRBV28 and TRBJ2-5; 9 nucleotides agree with TRBD2. The junction had 4 bases not matched to a gene; V was cut back by 8 bases and J by 0 bases. The germline CDR1 and CDR2 sequences are MDHEN and SYDVKM. The CDR3 consists of 14 residues. The CDR3 sequence: CASVTSGHQETQYF. CDR3 DNA: TGTGCCAGCGTAACTAGCGGGCACCAAGAGACCCAGTACTTC.

This clonotype was found many times. The genes are TRBV20-1 and TRBJ2-5; either TRBD1 or TRBD2 may fit D (5 bases each). CDR3 length: 13 amino acids. CDR1 and CDR2 (germline): DFQATT, SNEGSKA (reference sequence). Trimming removed 1 base from V and 5 bases from J, with 11 bases in between. The CDR3 region is CSARARGRETQYF. In nucleotides, the CDR3 is TGCAGTGCTAGAGCTCGGGGCCGGGAGACCCAGTACTTC.

This clonotype was found many times. V usage is TRBV28 and J usage is TRBJ2-7; D possibly corresponds to TRBD2 (5 bases). The CDR3 contains 14 residues. V was cut by 7 bases and J by 3 bases, with 16 bases left in between. From germline, CDR1 is MDHEN and CDR2 SYDVKM. CDR3 DNA: TGTGCCAGCACAATCGGATGGACTGACTACGAGCAGTACTTC. Residues: CASTIGWTDYEQYF. The variable domain in full, with the rest retrieved from reference TRBV28 and TRBJ2-7, is DVKVTQSSRYLVKRTGEKVFLECVQDMDHENMFWYRQDPGLGLRLIYFSYDVKMKEKGDIPEGYSVSREKKERFSLILESASTNQTSMYLCASTIGWTDYEQYFGPGTRLTVT.

This chain links TRBV24-1 with TRBJ1-5; D call uncertain. The length of the CDR3 is 13 residues. Trimming took 5 bases from V and 5 from J, leaving 9 bases between them. The germline gives CDR1 KGHDR, CDR2 SFDVKD. CDR3 DNA: TGTGCCACCAGTGGGTGGGGTGATCAGCCCCAGCATTTT. It codes for CATSGWGDQPQHF.

This clonotype was observed a handful of times. This sequence joins TRBV5-8 and TRBJ1-5; maybe TRBD1 (5 bases). CDR1 and CDR2 (germline): SGHTS, YDEGEE. The CDR3 is made up of 16 amino acids. The V and J ends lost 4 bases and 0 bases respectively, with 14 bases between them. The CDR3 nucleotides are TGTGCCAGCAGCATCGGGACTTCGTATAGCAATCAGCCCCAGCATTTT. Translated, it gives CASSIGTSYSNQPQHF.

This clonotype appeared a single time. This may be a read error, as it is one base from a much larger clone. The chain carries TRBV27 and TRBJ2-1, with D unclear. The CDR3 sequence is 12 residues long. Trimming took 10 bases from V and 3 from J, leaving 10 bases between them. CDR1 and CDR2 (germline): MNHEY, SMNVEV (reference sequence). CDR3 DNA: TGTGCCACCCACCGGAGCTACAATGAGCAGTTCTTC. This sequence encodes CATHRSYNEQFF.

This clonotype has a handful of counts. DNA for the CDR3: TGTGCCTGGACCGTCGGACTAGCGGGAGTCACAGATACGCAGTATTTT. Translating gives CAWTVGLAGVTDTQYF. The chain carries TRBV30 and TRBJ2-3; 13 bases align to TRBD2. Losses at the gene ends were 4 bases for V and 2 bases for J; bases not matched to a gene: 6. Germline-derived CDR1 and CDR2 are GTSNPN and SVGIG (reference sequence). The CDR3 consists of 16 residues.

This clonotype was seen a few times. V and J are TRBV5-8 and TRBJ2-1; 10 bases are a match to TRBD2. V lost 0 bases and J lost 7; bases outside the gene matches: 19. The germline V gene encodes CDR1 SGHTS and CDR2 YDEGEE. The CDR3 extends over 20 amino acids. CDR3 residues: CASSLALWSSSGSVINEQFF. For the CDR3, the DNA is TGTGCCAGCAGCTTGGCCCTGTGGTCGTCTAGCGGGAGTGTTATTAATGAGCAGTTCTTC.

The sample holds many counts of this clonotype. This chain uses TRBV7-9 with TRBJ2-5; no firm D call. CDR3 length: 13 residues. V dropped 1 base and J dropped 5 bases, with 8 bases sitting between them. Germline CDR1 SEHNR, CDR2 FQNEAQ (reference sequence). This CDR3 reads CASSLVGLETQYF. As DNA, the CDR3 is TGTGCCAGCAGCTTAGTGGGTTTGGAGACCCAGTACTTC.

There are many counts of this clonotype. The chain recombines TRBV11-2 with TRBJ1-2; D uncertain. With 4 bases removed from V and 7 bases from J, the gap between germline ends came to 10 bases. Germline CDR1 reads SGHAT; CDR2 reads FQNNGV. This CDR3 is 12 amino acids long. The CDR3 DNA follows: TGTGCCAGCAGCTCAGGACCTTTTGGCTACACCTTC. It specifies CASSSGPFGYTF.

This clonotype was counted ten times or more. The rearrangement links TRBV28 to TRBJ2-2; weak D call: TRBD1 (6 bases). CDR1 and CDR2 from the germline V gene are MDHEN and SYDVKM. The CDR3 totals 14 residues. Trimming cost V 8 bases and J 3 bases, with 13 bases left between them. The CDR3 coding sequence is TGTGCCAGCCAACCGGGACAACACACCGGGGAGCTGTTTTTT. Translated: CASQPGQHTGELFF.

This clonotype was counted ten times or more. The chain recombines TRBV20-1 with TRBJ2-5, with D perhaps TRBD1 (5 bases). Germline values: CDR1 DFQATT, CDR2 SNEGSKA (reference sequence). This CDR3 spans 12 amino acids. V lost 6 bases to trimming and J lost 1 base, with 9 bases between them. Here the CDR3 reads CSAARVQETQYF. The CDR3 DNA sequence: TGCAGTGCCGCCAGGGTCCAAGAGACCCAGTACTTC.